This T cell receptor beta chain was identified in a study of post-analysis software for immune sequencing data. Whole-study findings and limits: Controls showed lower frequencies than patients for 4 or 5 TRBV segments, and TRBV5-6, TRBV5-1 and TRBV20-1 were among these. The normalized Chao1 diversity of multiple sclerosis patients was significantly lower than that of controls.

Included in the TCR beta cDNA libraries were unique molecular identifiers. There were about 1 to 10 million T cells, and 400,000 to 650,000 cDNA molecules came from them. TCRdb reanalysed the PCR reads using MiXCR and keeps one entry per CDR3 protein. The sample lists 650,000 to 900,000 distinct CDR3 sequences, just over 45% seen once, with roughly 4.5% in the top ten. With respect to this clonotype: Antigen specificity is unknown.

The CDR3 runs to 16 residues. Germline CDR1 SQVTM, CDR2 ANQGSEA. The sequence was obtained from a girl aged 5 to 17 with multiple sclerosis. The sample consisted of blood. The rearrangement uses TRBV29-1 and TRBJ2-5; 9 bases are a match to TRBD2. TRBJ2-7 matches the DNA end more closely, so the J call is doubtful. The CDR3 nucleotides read TGCAGCGTTGAAGATAGGGACGCGGGAGGGGCCTACGAGCAGTACGTC. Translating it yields CSVEDRDAGGAYEQYV.